The 19 T cell receptor beta chains below all came from one sample that was sequenced in a study of blood T cell repertoires in COVID-19. TCRdb's table, derived via immunoSEQ multiplex PCR, lists solely in-frame clones and lacks some. This table holds 150,000 to 200,000 clones, more than 75% found once. Sequenced: peripheral blood. These receptors were collected from a woman between 18 and 29 years old who had recovered from COVID-19.

The chain is built from TRBV12-2 and TRBJ1-2; the table's D call of TRBD1 was not tested on the DNA. TRBV12-2 represents a pseudogene. The length of the CDR3 is 15 residues. CDR3 sequence (DNA): TGTGCAAGTCGCTTCGCAGGGGTTCGGGGCTATGGCTACACCTTC. It translates to CASRFAGVRGYGYTF.

The chain is built from TRBV24-1 and TRBJ2-1; 10 positions agree with TRBD1. CDR1 is KGHDR, CDR2 SFDVKD, per germline. With V trimmed by 4 bases and J by 5 bases, 4 bases remained unmatched. The CDR3 sequence is 15 residues long. Here the CDR3 reads CATSERDRGDNEQFF. The CDR3 DNA reads TGTGCCACCAGTGAAAGGGACAGGGGAGACAATGAGCAGTTCTTC.

J is TRBJ1-1 and V is TRBV27; D unresolved. Deletions cut 2 bases from V and 4 bases from J, with 11 bases between. The CDR3 runs to 14 residues. Per the germline V gene, CDR1 is MNHEY and CDR2 is SMNVEV (reference sequence). Here the CDR3 reads CASSLHPPGTEAFF. The CDR3 nucleotides read TGTGCCAGCAGTTTACACCCCCCCGGCACTGAAGCTTTCTTT.

The chain links TRBV9 to TRBJ2-5; D is unresolved. The V gene lost 4 bases and the J gene lost 2 bases, with 18 bases spanning the gap. The CDR3 loop spans 16 amino acids. Germline V CDR1 and CDR2: SGDLS, YYNGEE. The CDR3 here is CASSPSPRISQETQYF. For the CDR3, the DNA is TGTGCCAGCAGCCCTTCCCCCAGGATTTCGCAAGAGACCCAGTACTTC.

The chain recombines TRBV2 with TRBJ2-5; possible D gene TRBD2, 6 bases. The CDR3 sequence is 13 residues long. CDR1 SNHLY and CDR2 FYNNEI come from the germline V gene. Trimming removed 3 bases from V and 3 bases from J, with 8 bases in between. CDR3 nucleotide sequence: TGTGCCAGCAGTGATTGGGGGGAAGAGACCCAGTACTTC. It specifies CASSDWGEETQYF.

The chain links TRBV2 to TRBJ2-1; D might be TRBD2 (5 bases). Trimming removed 8 bases at V and 0 bases at J, with 14 bases between. The CDR3 runs 15 residues. Germline V gene sequence: CDR1 SNHLY, CDR2 FYNNEI. As DNA, the CDR3 is TGTGCCAGCCCCGGATCGGGGAGCTCCTACAATGAGCAGTTCTTC. Translation gives CASPGSGSSYNEQFF.

This clone was seen a few times. J is TRBJ1-1 and V is TRBV7-2; D is unclear. The CDR3 loop spans 12 amino acids. Germline CDR1 and CDR2: SGHTA and FQGNSA. The ends were cut back, 6 bases at V and 4 bases at J, with 9 bases in the middle. In DNA form, the CDR3 reads TGTGCCAGCAGAGCCTTGCCCACTGAAGCTTTCTTT. Encoded protein: CASRALPTEAFF.

V usage is TRBV5-1 and J usage is TRBJ2-5; 7 nucleotides match TRBD2. There are 15 residues in the CDR3. V was clipped by 3 bases and J by 1 base; unmatched bases: 6. Germline loops: CDR1 SGHRS, CDR2 YFSETQ. CDR3 nucleotides: TGCGCCAGCAGCTCACTTAGCGGGCCCCAAGAGACCCAGTACTTC. Its translation is CASSSLSGPQETQYF.

This chain joins TRBV27 and TRBJ2-3; D is possibly TRBD1 (5 bases). Germline V gene lookup returns CDR1 MNHEY and CDR2 SMNVEV (reference sequence). The ends were cut back, 8 bases at V and 8 bases at J, with 14 bases in the middle. The CDR3 consists of 12 residues. CDR3 in DNA: TGTGCCAGCGGACGACAGCAGGGTACGCAGTATTTT. It specifies CASGRQQGTQYF.

This clone was found once. The chain is built from TRBV9 and TRBJ2-7; 8 bases are shared with TRBD1. The CDR3 spans 16 residues. V lost 3 bases to trimming and J lost 1 base; unmatched junction nucleotides: 9. CDR1 is SGDLS, CDR2 YYNGEE, per germline. The CDR3 reads CASSASGDRSSYEQYF. The CDR3 DNA follows: TGTGCCAGCAGCGCCTCAGGGGACAGGAGTTCCTACGAGCAGTACTTC.

This rearrangement joins TRBV4-3 to TRBJ2-3; TRBD1 aligns across 7 bases. CDR3 size: 14 residues. Unmatched junction bases numbered 3, after V lost 1 base and J lost 5 bases. Per germline, CDR1 LGHNA and CDR2 YSLEER. The CDR3 DNA is TGCGCCAGCAGCCAAGCCAGGGGGTTAGATACGCAGTATTTT. Its protein is CASSQARGLDTQYF.

The V call is TRBV24-1, the J call TRBJ2-3; D gene ambiguous. CDR3 size: 15 residues. The germline V and J ends were trimmed by 3 bases and 4 bases, with 13 bases remaining between them. Germline CDR1 reads KGHDR; CDR2 reads SFDVKD. The CDR3 DNA follows: TGTGCCACCAGTGATAATCTGCCCCAGGCAGATACGCAGTATTTT. Its protein product is CATSDNLPQADTQYF.

This chain joins TRBV23-1 and TRBJ2-3; the match to TRBD1 covers 9 bases. TRBV23-1 is an open reading frame, and its role is uncertain. Unmatched junction bases numbered 9, after V lost 0 bases and J lost 5 bases. This CDR3 region has 17 residues. The CDR3 loop reads CASSQSGGQGWGDTQYF. The CDR3, as DNA: TGCGCCAGCAGTCAATCGGGGGGACAGGGCTGGGGAGATACGCAGTATTTT.

This clone was picked up one time. The V and J genes are TRBV4-3 and TRBJ2-5; perhaps TRBD1 as D (6 bases). CDR1 is LGHNA, CDR2 YSLEER, per germline. The CDR3 has 15 residues. V gave up 0 bases and J gave up 5 bases, with 13 bases separating them. In nucleotides, the CDR3 is TGCGCCAGCAGCCAAGACCCCATGAGGGGGGAGACCCAGTACTTC. Its protein is CASSQDPMRGETQYF.

The chain combines TRBV5-1 with TRBJ2-6; the D gene is possibly TRBD1 (5 bases). V was pared by 3 bases and J by 2 bases, with 9 bases between. The CDR3 length is 15 residues. Germline CDR1 and CDR2: SGHRS and YFSETQ. CDR3 region: CASSSQGPGANVLTF. DNA of the CDR3: TGCGCCAGCAGCTCGCAGGGCCCTGGGGCCAACGTCCTGACTTTC. The full variable domain, its missing parts supplied by reference TRBV5-1 and TRBJ2-6, is KAGVTQTPRYLIKTRGQQVTLSCSPISGHRSVSWYQQTPGQGLQFLFEYFSETQRNKGNFPGRFSGRQFSNSRSEMNVSTLELGDSALYLCASSSQGPGANVLTFGAGSRLTVL.

In nucleotides, the CDR3 is TGTGCCACCAGCTCCCCTTTTAGCGGGGGGATAATAAAGAGCTCCTACAATGAGCAGTTCTTC. This translates into CATSSPFSGGIIKSSYNEQFF. The chain joins TRBV15 to TRBJ2-1; 10 bases are a match to TRBD2. V gave up 5 bases and J gave up 0 bases; unmatched junction bases: 19. Germline values: CDR1 LNHNV, CDR2 YYDKDF (reference sequence). This CDR3 spans 21 amino acids.

This clone has a handful of counts. This rearrangement joins TRBV7-9 to TRBJ2-5; 14 bases line up with TRBD2. CDR3 size: 14 residues. The V gene's germline CDR1 is SEHNR and CDR2 FQNEAQ (reference sequence). V lost 5 bases and J lost 7; bases outside the gene matches: 3. In nucleotides, the CDR3 is TGTGCCAGCAGCCTCGGACTAGCGGGAGGGACCCAGTACTTC. The encoded protein is CASSLGLAGGTQYF.

The chain carries TRBV11-3 and TRBJ2-3; no definite D call. The CDR3 has 14 amino acids. V lost 1 base, J lost 0 bases, and 5 bases lay in between. CDR1 is SGHNT, CDR2 YENEEA, per germline. This CDR3 is CASSLGGSTDTQYF. CDR3 bases: TGTGCCAGCAGCTTAGGCGGCAGCACAGATACGCAGTATTTT.

The chain combines TRBV3-1 (or the pseudogene TRBV3-2) with TRBJ1-4, with 7 bases aligning to TRBD1. The CDR3 is made up of 14 amino acids. V lost 4 bases to trimming and J lost 8 bases; unmatched junction nucleotides: 7. Germline assignment: CDR1 LGHDT and CDR2 YNNKEL (reference sequence). This chain's CDR3 is CASSLGQVPEKLFF. CDR3 coding DNA: TGTGCCAGCAGCCTTGGACAGGTCCCAGAAAAACTGTTTTTT.